This T cell receptor beta chain is drawn from a study of blood T cells in healthy people across ages. Findings and limits, study-wide: A strong correlation was seen between TCR beta diversity and naive T cell percentage. Per million T cells, the diversity of TCR beta decreased roughly linearly as age advanced.

Total RNA amounts of at least 6 micrograms were extracted per sample. CDR3 size: 17 residues. Germline-derived CDR1 and CDR2 are SGHVS and FQNEAQ. On this clonotype: As yet, its antigen is unknown. One end of the junction varies from germline; a read error may be responsible.

A second roughly 7 to 11 cycle PCR used barcoded and J-beta primers. TCRdb reprocessed the 5' RACE reads via MiXCR and lists one record per CDR3 protein. The top ten clones hold approximately 15% of a sample with more than 800,000 distinct CDR3 sequences, roughly 26% of them seen once. The chain has TRBV7-8 and TRBJ2-5; TRBD1 agrees at 11 bases. The sample was blood. The TCR originated in a woman over 75 in good health. CDR3 nucleotide sequence: TGTGCCTGCAGCCTGAGGACAGGGGGCGGATTATCAGAGACCCAGTACTTC. Its translation is CACSLRTGGGLSETQYF.